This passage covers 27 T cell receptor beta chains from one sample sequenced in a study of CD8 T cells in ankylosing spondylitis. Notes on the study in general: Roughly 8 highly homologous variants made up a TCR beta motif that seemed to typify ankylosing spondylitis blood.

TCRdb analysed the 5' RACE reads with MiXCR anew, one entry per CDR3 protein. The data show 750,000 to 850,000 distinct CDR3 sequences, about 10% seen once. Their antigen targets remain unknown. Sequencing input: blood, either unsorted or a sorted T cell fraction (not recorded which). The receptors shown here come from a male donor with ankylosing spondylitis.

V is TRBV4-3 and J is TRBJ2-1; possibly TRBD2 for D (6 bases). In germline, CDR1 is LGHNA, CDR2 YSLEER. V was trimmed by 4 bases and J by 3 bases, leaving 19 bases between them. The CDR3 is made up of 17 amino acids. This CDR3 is CASSPSGFAEGYNEQFF. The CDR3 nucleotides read TGCGCCAGCAGCCCCTCGGGGTTTGCGGAGGGCTACAATGAGCAGTTCTTC.

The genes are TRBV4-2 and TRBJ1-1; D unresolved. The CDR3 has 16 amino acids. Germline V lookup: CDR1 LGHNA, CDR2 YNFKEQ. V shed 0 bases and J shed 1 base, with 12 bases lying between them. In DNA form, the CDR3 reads TGTGCCAGCAGCCAAGATCTGGTAAGGGCGAACACTGAAGCTTTCTTT. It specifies CASSQDLVRANTEAFF.

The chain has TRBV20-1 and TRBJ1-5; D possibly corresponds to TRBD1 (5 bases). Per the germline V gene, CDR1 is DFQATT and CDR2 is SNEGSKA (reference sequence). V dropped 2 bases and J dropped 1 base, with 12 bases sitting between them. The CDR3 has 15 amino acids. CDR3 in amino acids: CSARQGPGSNQPQHF. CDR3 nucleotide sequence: TGCAGTGCTAGACAGGGACCCGGGAGCAATCAGCCCCAGCATTTT.

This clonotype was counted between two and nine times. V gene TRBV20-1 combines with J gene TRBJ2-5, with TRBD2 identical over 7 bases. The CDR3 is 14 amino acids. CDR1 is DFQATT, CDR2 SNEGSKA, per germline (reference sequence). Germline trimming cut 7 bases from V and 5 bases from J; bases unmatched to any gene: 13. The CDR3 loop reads CSVYPPSGIETQYF. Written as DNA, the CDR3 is TGCAGTGTATATCCGCCTAGCGGTATTGAGACCCAGTACTTC.

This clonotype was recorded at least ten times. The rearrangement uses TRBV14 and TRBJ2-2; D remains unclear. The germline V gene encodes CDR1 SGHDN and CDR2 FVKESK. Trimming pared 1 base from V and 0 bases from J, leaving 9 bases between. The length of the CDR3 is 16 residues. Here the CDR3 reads CASSQVRLANTGELFF. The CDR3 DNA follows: TGTGCCAGCAGCCAAGTTAGATTGGCGAACACCGGGGAGCTGTTTTTT.

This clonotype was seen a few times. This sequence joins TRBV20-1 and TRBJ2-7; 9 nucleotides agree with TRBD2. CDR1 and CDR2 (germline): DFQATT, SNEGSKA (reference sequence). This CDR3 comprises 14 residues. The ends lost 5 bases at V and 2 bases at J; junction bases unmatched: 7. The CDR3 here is CSARSGSRAYEQYF. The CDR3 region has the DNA TGCAGTGCTCGTAGCGGGAGTAGGGCCTACGAGCAGTACTTC.

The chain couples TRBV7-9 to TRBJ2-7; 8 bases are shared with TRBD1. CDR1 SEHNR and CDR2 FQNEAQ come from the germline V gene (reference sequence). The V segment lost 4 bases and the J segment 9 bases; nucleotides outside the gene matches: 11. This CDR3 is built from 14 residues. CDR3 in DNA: TGTGCCAGCAGCTCCGAAGACAGGGGACCGATGCAGTACTTC. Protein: CASSSEDRGPMQYF.

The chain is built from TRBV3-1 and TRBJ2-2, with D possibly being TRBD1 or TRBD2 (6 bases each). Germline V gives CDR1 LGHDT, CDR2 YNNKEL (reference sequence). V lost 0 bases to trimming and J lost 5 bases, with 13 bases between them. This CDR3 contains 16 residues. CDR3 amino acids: CASSQEFRGGTGELFF. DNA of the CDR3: TGTGCCAGCAGCCAAGAGTTCAGGGGAGGAACCGGGGAGCTGTTTTTT.

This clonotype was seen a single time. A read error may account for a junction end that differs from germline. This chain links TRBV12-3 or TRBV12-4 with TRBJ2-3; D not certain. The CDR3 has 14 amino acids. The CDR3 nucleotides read TGTGCCAGCAGTTTAGACGCGTGGGCAGATACGGAGTATTTT. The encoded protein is CASSLDAWADTEYF.

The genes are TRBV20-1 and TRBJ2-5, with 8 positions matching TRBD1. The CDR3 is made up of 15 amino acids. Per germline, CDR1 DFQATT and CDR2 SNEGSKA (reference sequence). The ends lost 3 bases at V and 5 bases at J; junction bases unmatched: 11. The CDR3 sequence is CSASPLGTGGETQYF. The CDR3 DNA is TGCAGTGCTAGCCCCCTAGGGACAGGAGGGGAGACCCAGTACTTC.

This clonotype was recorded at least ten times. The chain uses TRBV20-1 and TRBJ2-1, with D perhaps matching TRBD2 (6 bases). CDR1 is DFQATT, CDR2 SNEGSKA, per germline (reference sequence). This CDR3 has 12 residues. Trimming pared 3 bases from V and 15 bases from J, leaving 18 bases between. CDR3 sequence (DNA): TGCAGTGCTAGTCGGTCGACTAGGGAGGCGTTCTTC. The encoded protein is CSASRSTREAFF.

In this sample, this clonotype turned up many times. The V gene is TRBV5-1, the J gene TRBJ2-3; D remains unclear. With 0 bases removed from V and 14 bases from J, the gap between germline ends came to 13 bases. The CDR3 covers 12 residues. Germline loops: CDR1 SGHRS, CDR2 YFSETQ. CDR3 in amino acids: CASSLDQERVYF. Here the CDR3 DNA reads TGCGCCAGCAGCTTGGATCAGGAACGGGTGTATTTT.

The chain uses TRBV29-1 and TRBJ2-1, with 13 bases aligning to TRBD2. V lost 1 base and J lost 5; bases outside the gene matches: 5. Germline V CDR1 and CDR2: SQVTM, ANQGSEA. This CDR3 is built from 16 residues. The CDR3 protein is CSVEGTSGSPNNEQFF. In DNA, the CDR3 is TGCAGCGTTGAAGGGACTAGCGGGAGCCCTAACAATGAGCAGTTCTTC.

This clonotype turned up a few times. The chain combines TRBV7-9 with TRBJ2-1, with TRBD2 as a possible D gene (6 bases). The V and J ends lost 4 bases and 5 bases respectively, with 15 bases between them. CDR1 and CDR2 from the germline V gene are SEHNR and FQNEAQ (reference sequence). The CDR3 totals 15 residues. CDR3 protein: CASSSRLDLDNEQFF. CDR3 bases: TGTGCCAGCAGCTCCCGACTAGATTTAGACAATGAGCAGTTCTTC.

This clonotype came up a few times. CDR3 nucleotide sequence: TGTGCCAGCAGTACAAACGGACAGGGGGGCGAGCAGTACTTC. Its translation: CASSTNGQGGEQYF. This chain uses TRBV28 with TRBJ2-7, with 10 bases that match TRBD1. The CDR3 loop spans 14 amino acids. V lost 5 bases and J lost 6; bases outside the gene matches: 7. Per germline, CDR1 MDHEN and CDR2 SYDVKM.

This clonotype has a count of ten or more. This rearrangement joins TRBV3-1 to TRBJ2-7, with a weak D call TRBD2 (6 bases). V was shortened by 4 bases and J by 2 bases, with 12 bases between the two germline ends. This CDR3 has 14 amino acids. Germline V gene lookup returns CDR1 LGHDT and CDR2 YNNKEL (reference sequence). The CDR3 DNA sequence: TGTGCCAGCAGCCCAGGGACTGACGCCTACGAGCAGTACTTC. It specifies CASSPGTDAYEQYF.

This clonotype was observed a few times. The CDR3 sequence: CSAMEAGVSSYEQYF. CDR3 bases: TGCAGTGCTATGGAGGCGGGGGTAAGCTCCTACGAGCAGTACTTC. This chain joins TRBV20-1 and TRBJ2-7; 7 nucleotides match TRBD2. The CDR3 runs 15 residues. V was clipped by 4 bases and J by 0 bases; unmatched bases: 9. The germline V gene encodes CDR1 DFQATT and CDR2 SNEGSKA (reference sequence).

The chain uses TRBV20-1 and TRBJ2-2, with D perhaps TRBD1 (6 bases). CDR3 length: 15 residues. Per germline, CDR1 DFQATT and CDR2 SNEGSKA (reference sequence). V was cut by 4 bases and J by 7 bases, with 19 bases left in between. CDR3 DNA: TGCAGTGCTACCGAAGGGGGAGCGAGGGTCGGGGAGCTGTTTTTT. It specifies CSATEGGARVGELFF.

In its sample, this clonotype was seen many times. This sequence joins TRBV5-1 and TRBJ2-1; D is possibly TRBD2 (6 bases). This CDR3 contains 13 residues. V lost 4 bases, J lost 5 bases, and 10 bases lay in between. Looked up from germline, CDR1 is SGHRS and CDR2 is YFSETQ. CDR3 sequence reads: CASSRDFDNEQFF. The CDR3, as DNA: TGCGCCAGCAGCCGGGACTTTGACAATGAGCAGTTCTTC.

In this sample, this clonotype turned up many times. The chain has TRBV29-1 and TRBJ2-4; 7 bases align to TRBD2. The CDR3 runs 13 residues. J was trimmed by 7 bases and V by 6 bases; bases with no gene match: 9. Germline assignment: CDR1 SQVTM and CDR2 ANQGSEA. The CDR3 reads CSVGGATRNIQYF. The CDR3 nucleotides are TGCAGCGTGGGAGGGGCGACTCGGAACATTCAGTACTTC.

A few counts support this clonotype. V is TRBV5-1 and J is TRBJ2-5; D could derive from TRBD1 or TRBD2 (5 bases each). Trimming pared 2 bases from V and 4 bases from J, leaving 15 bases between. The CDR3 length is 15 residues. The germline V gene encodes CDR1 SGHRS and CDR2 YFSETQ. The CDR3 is CASSLSGTEGETQYF. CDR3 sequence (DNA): TGCGCCAGCAGCTTATCCGGGACCGAGGGAGAGACCCAGTACTTC. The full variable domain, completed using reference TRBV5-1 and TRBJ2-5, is KAGVTQTPRYLIKTRGQQVTLSCSPISGHRSVSWYQQTPGQGLQFLFEYFSETQRNKGNFPGRFSGRQFSNSRSEMNVSTLELGDSALYLCASSLSGTEGETQYFGPGTRLLVL.

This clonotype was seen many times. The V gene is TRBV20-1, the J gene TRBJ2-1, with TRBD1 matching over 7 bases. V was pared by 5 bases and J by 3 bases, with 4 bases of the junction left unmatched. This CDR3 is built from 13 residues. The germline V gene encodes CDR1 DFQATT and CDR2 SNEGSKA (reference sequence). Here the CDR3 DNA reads TGCAGTGCTCCAGGACAGGTCTACAATGAGCAGTTCTTC. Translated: CSAPGQVYNEQFF.

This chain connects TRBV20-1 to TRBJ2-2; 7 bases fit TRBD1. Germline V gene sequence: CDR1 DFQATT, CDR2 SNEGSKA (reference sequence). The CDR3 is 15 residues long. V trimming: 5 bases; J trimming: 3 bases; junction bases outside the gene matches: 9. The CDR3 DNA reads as TGCAGTGCTTCCAAGGGGGCCCGGGACACCGGGGAGCTGTTTTTT. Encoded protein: CSASKGARDTGELFF.

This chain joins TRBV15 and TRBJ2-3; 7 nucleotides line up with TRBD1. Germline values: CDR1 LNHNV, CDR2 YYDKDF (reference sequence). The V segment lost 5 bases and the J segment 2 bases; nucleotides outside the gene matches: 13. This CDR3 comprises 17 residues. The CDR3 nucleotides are TGTGCCACCAGCGTACCACGGACAGGACTTATCACAGATACGCAGTATTTT. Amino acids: CATSVPRTGLITDTQYF.

In nucleotides, the CDR3 is TGCGCCAGCAGCCAAATGGAGAGCACAGATACGCAGTATTTT. The encoded protein is CASSQMESTDTQYF. The chain combines TRBV4-3 with TRBJ2-3; D remains ambiguous. Germline V gives CDR1 LGHNA, CDR2 YSLEER. This CDR3 is 14 amino acids long. V was shortened by 2 bases and J by 0 bases, with 6 bases between the two germline ends.

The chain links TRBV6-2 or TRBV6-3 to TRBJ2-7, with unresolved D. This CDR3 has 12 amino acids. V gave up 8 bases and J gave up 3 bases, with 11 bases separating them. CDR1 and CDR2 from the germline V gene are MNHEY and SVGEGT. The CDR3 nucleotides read TGTGCCAGCGGCTCAAATAACTACGAGCAGTACTTC. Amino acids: CASGSNNYEQYF.

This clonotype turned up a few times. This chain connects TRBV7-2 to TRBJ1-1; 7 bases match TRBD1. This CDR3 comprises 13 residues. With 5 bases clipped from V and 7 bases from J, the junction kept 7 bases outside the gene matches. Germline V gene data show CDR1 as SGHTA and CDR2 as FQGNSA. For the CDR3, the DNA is TGTGCCAGCAGCGCCCAGGGGGGCAGTGAAGCTTTCTTT. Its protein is CASSAQGGSEAFF.